The rows below give T cell receptor beta chains drawn from one sample of a study of blood T cell repertoires in COVID-19. The table came from immunoSEQ multiplex PCR; TCRdb's copy has only in-frame clones and leaves some out. Of over 450,000 clones in the sample, roughly nine tenths are singletons; the top ten hold roughly 8%. Sequencing input: peripheral blood. Receptor source: a woman in her 50s with COVID-19, enrolled during active disease. The CDR3 runs from the conserved cysteine through the conserved F or W. D genes are given only for firm matches.

CDR3 DNA: TGTGCCAGCAGCTGGGGACTGGGACTAGCGGGGGGGCACGAGCAGTACTTC
CDR3 protein: CASSWGLGLAGGHEQYF
J gene: TRBJ2-7
D gene: TRBD2
V gene: TRBV5-4

CDR3 DNA: TGTGCCAGTCGGAAAGGGGTGGCAACTAATGAAAAACTGTTTTTT
CDR3 protein: CASRKGVATNEKLFF
J gene: TRBJ1-4
D gene: -
V gene: TRBV6-5

CDR3 DNA: TGTGCCAGCAGCGCGACAGGCACAGATACGCAGTATTTT
CDR3 protein: CASSATGTDTQYF
J gene: TRBJ2-3
D gene: -
V gene: TRBV9

CDR3 DNA: TGTGCCAGCAGCTTATCCGACAGATCCTATGGCTACACCTTC
CDR3 protein: CASSLSDRSYGYTF
J gene: TRBJ1-2
D gene: -
V gene: TRBV7-9

CDR3 DNA: TGTGCCAGCAGTGTCGGGTTGAGGAGTGACATTCAGTACTTC
CDR3 protein: CASSVGLRSDIQYF
J gene: TRBJ2-4
D gene: -
V gene: TRBV2

CDR3 DNA: TGTGCCTGGAGCCTAGGCTATGGCTACACCTTC
CDR3 protein: CAWSLGYGYTF
J gene: TRBJ1-2
D gene: -
V gene: TRBV30

CDR3 DNA: TGTGCCAGTACCTCAGGGCAGTTCAATCAGCCCCAGCATTTT
CDR3 protein: CASTSGQFNQPQHF
J gene: TRBJ1-5
D gene: -
V gene: TRBV19

CDR3 DNA: TGTGCCAGCAGCCCAGGGGCGGGTTGGAACACTGAAGCTTTCTTT
CDR3 protein: CASSPGAGWNTEAFF
J gene: TRBJ1-1
D gene: -
V gene: TRBV14

CDR3 DNA: TGTGCCAGCAGCCCATTGGGGGGGAACTATGGCTACACCTTC
CDR3 protein: CASSPLGGNYGYTF
J gene: TRBJ1-2
D gene: -
V gene: TRBV7-2

CDR3 DNA: TGTGCCAGCCGTTCGGCGGGGTCTATGAACACTGAAGCTTTCTTT
CDR3 protein: CASRSAGSMNTEAFF
J gene: TRBJ1-1
D gene: -
V gene: TRBV6-5

CDR3 DNA: TGTGCCAGCAGCGACGGGACAGACCTCCAAGAGACCCAGTACTTC
CDR3 protein: CASSDGTDLQETQYF
J gene: TRBJ2-5
D gene: TRBD1
V gene: TRBV6-5

CDR3 DNA: TGTGCCAGCAGTTACTCGAGGGGCAATCAGCCCCAGCATTTT
CDR3 protein: CASSYSRGNQPQHF
J gene: TRBJ1-5
D gene: -
V gene: TRBV6-5

CDR3 DNA: TGCGCCAGCAGTCCCGGACAGCAACTTTACGAGCAGTACTTC
CDR3 protein: CASSPGQQLYEQYF
J gene: TRBJ2-7
D gene: -
V gene: TRBV5-1

CDR3 DNA: TGTGCCAGCAGTTGGGCCGGCAGAGATGGCTACACCTTC
CDR3 protein: CASSWAGRDGYTF
J gene: TRBJ1-2
D gene: -
V gene: TRBV12-3/TRBV12-4

CDR3 DNA: TGTGCCAGCAGCCAAGCTAGTGGTAAGAACATTCAGTACTTC
CDR3 protein: CASSQASGKNIQYF
J gene: TRBJ2-4
D gene: -
V gene: TRBV3-1/TRBV3-2

CDR3 DNA: TGTGCCAGCAGCTTAGGTTCAGGGCCTACCTACGAGCAGTACTTC
CDR3 protein: CASSLGSGPTYEQYF
J gene: TRBJ2-7
D gene: -
V gene: TRBV11-3